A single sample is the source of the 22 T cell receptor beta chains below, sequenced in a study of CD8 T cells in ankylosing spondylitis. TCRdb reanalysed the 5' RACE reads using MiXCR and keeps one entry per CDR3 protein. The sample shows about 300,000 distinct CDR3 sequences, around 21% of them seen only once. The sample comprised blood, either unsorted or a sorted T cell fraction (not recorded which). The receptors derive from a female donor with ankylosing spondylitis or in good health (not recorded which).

This CDR3 reads CASSVPPGELFF. DNA of the CDR3: TGTGCCAGCAGCGTCCCGCCCGGGGAGCTGTTTTTT. This chain connects TRBV9 to TRBJ2-2; D is unclear. The germline V and J ends were trimmed by 2 bases and 6 bases, with 5 bases remaining between them. The CDR3 runs 12 residues. The germline CDR1 and CDR2 sequences are SGDLS and YYNGEE.

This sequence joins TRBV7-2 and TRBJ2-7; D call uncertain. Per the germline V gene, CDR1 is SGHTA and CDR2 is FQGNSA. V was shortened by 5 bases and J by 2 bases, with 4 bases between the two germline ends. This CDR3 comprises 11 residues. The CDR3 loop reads CASSATYEQYF. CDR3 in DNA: TGTGCCAGCAGCGCCACCTACGAGCAGTACTTC.

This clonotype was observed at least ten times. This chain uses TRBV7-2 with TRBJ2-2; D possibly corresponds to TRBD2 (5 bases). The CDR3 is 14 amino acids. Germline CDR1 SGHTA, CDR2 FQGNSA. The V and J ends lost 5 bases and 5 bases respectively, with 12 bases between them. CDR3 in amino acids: CASSPRERTGELFF. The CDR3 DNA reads TGTGCCAGCAGCCCGAGGGAGAGAACCGGGGAGCTGTTTTTT.

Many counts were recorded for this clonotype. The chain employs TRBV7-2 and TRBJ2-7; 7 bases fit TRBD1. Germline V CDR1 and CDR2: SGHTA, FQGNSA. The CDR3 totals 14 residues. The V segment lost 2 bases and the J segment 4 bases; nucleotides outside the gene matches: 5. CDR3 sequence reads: CASSLRTGVYEQYF. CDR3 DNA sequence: TGTGCCAGCAGCTTACGTACAGGGGTATACGAGCAGTACTTC.

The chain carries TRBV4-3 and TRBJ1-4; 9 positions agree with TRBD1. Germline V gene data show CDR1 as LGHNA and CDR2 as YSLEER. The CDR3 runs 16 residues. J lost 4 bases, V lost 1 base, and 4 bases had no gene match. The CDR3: CASSQVRDRDNEKLFF. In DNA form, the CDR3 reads TGCGCCAGCAGCCAAGTAAGGGACAGGGATAATGAAAAACTGTTTTTT.

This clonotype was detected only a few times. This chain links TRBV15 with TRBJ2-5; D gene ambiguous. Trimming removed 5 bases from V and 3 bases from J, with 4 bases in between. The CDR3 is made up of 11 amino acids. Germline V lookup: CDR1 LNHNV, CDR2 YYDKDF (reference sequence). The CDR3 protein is CATSLKETQYF. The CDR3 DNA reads TGTGCCACCAGCTTAAAAGAGACCCAGTACTTC.

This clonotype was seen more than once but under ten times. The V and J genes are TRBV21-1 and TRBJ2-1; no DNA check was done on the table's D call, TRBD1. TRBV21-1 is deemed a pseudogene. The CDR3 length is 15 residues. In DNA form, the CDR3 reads TGTGCCAGCAGCAAAGGACACTTCCAGGGCAATGAGCAGTTCTTC. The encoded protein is CASSKGHFQGNEQFF.

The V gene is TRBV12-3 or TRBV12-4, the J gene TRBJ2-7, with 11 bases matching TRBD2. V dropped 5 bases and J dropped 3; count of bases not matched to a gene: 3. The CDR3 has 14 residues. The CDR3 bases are TGTGCCAGCAGTCCTACTAGCGGGGGCTACGAGCAGTACTTC. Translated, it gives CASSPTSGGYEQYF.

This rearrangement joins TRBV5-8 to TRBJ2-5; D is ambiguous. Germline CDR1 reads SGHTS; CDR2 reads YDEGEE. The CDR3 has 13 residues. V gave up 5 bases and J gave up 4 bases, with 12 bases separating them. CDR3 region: CASSNLRGETQYF. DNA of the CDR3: TGTGCCAGCAGTAACCTGCGAGGAGAGACCCAGTACTTC. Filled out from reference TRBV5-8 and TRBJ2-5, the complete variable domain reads EAGVTQSPTHLIKTRGQQATLRCSPISGHTSVYWYQQALGLGLQFLLWYDEGEERNRGNFPPRFSGRQFPNYSSELNVNALELEDSALYLCASSNLRGETQYFGPGTRLLVL.

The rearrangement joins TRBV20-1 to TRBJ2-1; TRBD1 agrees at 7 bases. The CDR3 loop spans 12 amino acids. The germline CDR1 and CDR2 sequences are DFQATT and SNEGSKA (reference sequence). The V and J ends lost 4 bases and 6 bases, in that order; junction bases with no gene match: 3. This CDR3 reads CSATSGGNEQFF. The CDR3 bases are TGCAGTGCTACCTCAGGGGGCAATGAGCAGTTCTTC.

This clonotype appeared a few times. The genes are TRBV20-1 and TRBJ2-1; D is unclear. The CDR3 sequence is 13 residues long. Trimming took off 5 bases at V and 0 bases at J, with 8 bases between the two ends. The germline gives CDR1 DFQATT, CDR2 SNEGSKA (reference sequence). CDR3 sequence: CSAGRSSYNEQFF. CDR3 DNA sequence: TGCAGTGCTGGTAGAAGCTCCTACAATGAGCAGTTCTTC.

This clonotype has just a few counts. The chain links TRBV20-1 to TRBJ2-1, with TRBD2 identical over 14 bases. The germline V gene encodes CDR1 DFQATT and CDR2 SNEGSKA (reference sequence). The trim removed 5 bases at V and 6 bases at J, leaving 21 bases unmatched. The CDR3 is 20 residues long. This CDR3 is CSAHGGPGLAGVGTSNEQFF. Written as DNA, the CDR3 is TGCAGTGCTCATGGGGGACCGGGACTAGCGGGAGTAGGGACTAGCAATGAGCAGTTCTTC.

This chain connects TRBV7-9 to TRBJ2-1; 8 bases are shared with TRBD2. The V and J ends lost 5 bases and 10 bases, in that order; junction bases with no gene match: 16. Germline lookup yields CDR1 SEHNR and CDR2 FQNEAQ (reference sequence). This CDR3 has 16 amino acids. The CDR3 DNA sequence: TGTGCCAGCAGCCCCACCCCGGCCGGGGGGGGAGGGGAGCAGTTCTTC. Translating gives CASSPTPAGGGGEQFF. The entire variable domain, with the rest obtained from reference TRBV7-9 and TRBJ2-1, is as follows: DTGVSQNPRHKITKRGQNVTFRCDPISEHNRLYWYRQTLGQGPEFLTYFQNEAQLEKSRLLSDRFSAERPKGSFSTLEIQRTEQGDSAMYLCASSPTPAGGGGEQFFGPGTRLTVL.

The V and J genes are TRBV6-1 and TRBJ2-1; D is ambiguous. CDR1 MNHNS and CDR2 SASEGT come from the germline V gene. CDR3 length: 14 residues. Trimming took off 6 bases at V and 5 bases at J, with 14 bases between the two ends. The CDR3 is CASSRGEPHNEQFF. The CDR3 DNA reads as TGTGCCAGCAGCCGCGGTGAACCCCACAATGAGCAGTTCTTC.

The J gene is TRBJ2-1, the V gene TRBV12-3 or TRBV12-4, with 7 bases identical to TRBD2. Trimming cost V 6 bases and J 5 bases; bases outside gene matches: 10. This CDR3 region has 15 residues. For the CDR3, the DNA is TGTGCCAGCAGACCCGGGACTACACCAAACAATGAGCAGTTCTTC. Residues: CASRPGTTPNNEQFF.

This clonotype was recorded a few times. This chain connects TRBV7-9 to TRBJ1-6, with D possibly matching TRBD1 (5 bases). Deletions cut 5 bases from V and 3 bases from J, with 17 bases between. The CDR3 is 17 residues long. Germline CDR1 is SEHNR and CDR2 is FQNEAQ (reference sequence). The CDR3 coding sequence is TGTGCCAGCAGCCCCCAAGCGGGGGTCGGCTATAATTCACCCCTCCACTTT. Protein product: CASSPQAGVGYNSPLHF.

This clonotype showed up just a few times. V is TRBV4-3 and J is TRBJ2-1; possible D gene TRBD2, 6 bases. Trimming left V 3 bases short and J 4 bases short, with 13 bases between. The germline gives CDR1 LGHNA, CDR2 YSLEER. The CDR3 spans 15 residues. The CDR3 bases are TGCGCCAGCAGCCAGGGGGGTAGGACGTACAATGAGCAGTTCTTC. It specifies CASSQGGRTYNEQFF.

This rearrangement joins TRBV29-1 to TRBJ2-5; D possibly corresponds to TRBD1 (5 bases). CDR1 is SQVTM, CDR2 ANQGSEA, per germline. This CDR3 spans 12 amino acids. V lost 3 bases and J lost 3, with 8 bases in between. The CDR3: CSVEKGEETQYF. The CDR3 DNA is TGCAGCGTTGAGAAAGGGGAAGAGACCCAGTACTTC.

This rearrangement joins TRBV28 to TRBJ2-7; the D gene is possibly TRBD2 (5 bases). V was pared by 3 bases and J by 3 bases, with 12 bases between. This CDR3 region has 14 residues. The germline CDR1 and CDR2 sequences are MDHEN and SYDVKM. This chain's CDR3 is CASSLAGRNYEQYF. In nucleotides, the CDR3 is TGTGCCAGCAGTTTGGCGGGTAGAAACTACGAGCAGTACTTC.

CDR3 residues: CSVGRISISYNEQFF. In DNA form, the CDR3 reads TGCAGCGTGGGGAGGATTAGTATCTCCTACAATGAGCAGTTCTTC. The chain employs TRBV29-1 and TRBJ2-1; D perhaps matches TRBD2 (6 bases). The CDR3 contains 15 residues. V lost 6 bases and J lost 0, with 15 bases in between. Germline values: CDR1 SQVTM, CDR2 ANQGSEA.

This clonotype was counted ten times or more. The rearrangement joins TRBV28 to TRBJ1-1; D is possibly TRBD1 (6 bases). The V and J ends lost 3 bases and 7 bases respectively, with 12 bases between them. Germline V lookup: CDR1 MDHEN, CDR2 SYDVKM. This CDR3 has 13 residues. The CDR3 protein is CASSLTGLFEAFF. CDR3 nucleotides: TGTGCCAGCAGTTTGACAGGTTTGTTTGAAGCTTTCTTT.

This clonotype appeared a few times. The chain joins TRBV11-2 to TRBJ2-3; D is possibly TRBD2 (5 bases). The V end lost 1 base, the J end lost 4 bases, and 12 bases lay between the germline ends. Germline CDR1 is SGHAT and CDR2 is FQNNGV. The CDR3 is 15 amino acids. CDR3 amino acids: CASSLGGVASDTQYF. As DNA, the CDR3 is TGTGCCAGCAGCTTAGGGGGAGTGGCATCAGATACGCAGTATTTT.